The 15 T cell receptor beta chains below come from one sample, sequenced in a study of T cell responses to AZD1222 COVID-19 vaccine. Profiling relied on immunoSEQ multiplex PCR, and the TCRdb table lists in-frame clones only, not all of them. Among some 160,000 clones listed, roughly 90% were seen once. Sequenced material: peripheral blood, taken on day 0 of AZD1222 vaccination. The receptor set was obtained from an adult in good health.

The chain has TRBV2 and TRBJ2-1; TRBD1 aligns across 9 bases. The CDR3 runs to 16 residues. The V gene's germline CDR1 is SNHLY and CDR2 FYNNEI. The V gene end was trimmed by 3 bases and the J gene end by 4 bases; junction bases not matched to a gene: 7. DNA of the CDR3: TGTGCCAGCAGTGAGGTAGGGACAGGGCATTACAATGAGCAGTTCTTC. Its protein product is CASSEVGTGHYNEQFF.

A word on this clone: In the same sample, other DNA sequences code for this CDR3. This sequence joins TRBV9 and TRBJ1-1; D is undetermined. The germline V gene has CDR1 SGDLS and CDR2 YYNGEE. This CDR3 spans 13 amino acids. V was pared by 0 bases and J by 1 base, with 4 bases between. CDR3 DNA: TGTGCCAGCAGCGTAGCCGGGAACACTGAAGCTTTCTTT. Amino acid sequence: CASSVAGNTEAFF. Filled out from reference TRBV9 and TRBJ1-1, the complete variable domain reads DSGVTQTPKHLITATGQRVTLRCSPRSGDLSVYWYQQSLDQGLQFLIQYYNGEERAKGNILERFSAQQFPDLHSELNLSSLELGDSALYFCASSVAGNTEAFFGQGTRLTVV.

This clone was recorded once. V is TRBV24-1 and J is TRBJ1-1, with unresolved D. CDR1 and CDR2 (germline): KGHDR, SFDVKD. The CDR3 has 14 residues. V lost 4 bases and J 0 bases, leaving 8 bases between the germline ends. CDR3 region: CATSDPSMNTEAFF. The CDR3 DNA reads as TGTGCCACCAGTGACCCTAGCATGAACACTGAAGCTTTCTTT.

This chain uses TRBV29-1 with TRBJ2-7; possible D gene TRBD1, 5 bases. Germline V lookup: CDR1 SQVTM, CDR2 ANQGSEA. With 6 bases removed from V and 0 bases from J, the gap between germline ends came to 6 bases. The CDR3 consists of 11 residues. CDR3 in DNA: TGCAGCGTGACAGCCTCCTACGAGCAGTACTTC. Its translation is CSVTASYEQYF.

Only one count was recorded for this clone. J is TRBJ2-1 and V is TRBV6-5; D unresolved. V lost 2 bases, J lost 6 bases, and 5 bases lay in between. The germline CDR1 and CDR2 sequences are MNHEY and SVGAGI. The CDR3 has 12 residues. The CDR3 loop reads CASSYDRNEQFF. DNA of the CDR3: TGTGCCAGCAGTTACGACCGCAATGAGCAGTTCTTC.

A remark on this clone: A junction boundary mismatches the germline segment, possibly from a read error. This sequence joins TRBV7-7 and TRBJ2-2; D not resolved. The germline V gene encodes CDR1 SSHAT and CDR2 FNYEAQ (reference sequence). The CDR3 loop spans 14 amino acids. CDR3 residues: CASSTEPNTGELFF. For the CDR3, the DNA is TGTGCTAGCAGTACAGAGCCCAACACCGGGGAGCTGTTTTTT.

The chain carries TRBV4-1 and TRBJ2-7; 7 positions agree with TRBD2. Germline V gene lookup returns CDR1 MGHRA and CDR2 YSYEKL. CDR3 length: 14 residues. V lost 1 base to trimming and J lost 5 bases; unmatched junction nucleotides: 5. DNA of the CDR3: TGCGCCAGCAGCCAAGGCGGGAGTGTCCACGAGCAGTACTTC. It codes for CASSQGGSVHEQYF.

The chain employs TRBV11-2 and TRBJ1-4; tentatively, D is TRBD1 (5 bases). Germline V gives CDR1 SGHAT, CDR2 FQNNGV. The V and J ends lost 1 base and 8 bases respectively, with 11 bases between them. The CDR3 length is 14 residues. The CDR3 coding sequence is TGTGCCAGCAGCTTAGGTGTGGACACCGAAAAACTGTTTTTT. It specifies CASSLGVDTEKLFF.

V gene TRBV6-6 combines with J gene TRBJ2-7, with a weak D call TRBD1 (8 bases). Trimming pared 6 bases from V and 7 bases from J, leaving 19 bases between. This CDR3 is 14 amino acids long. CDR1 is MNHNY and CDR2 is SVGAGI in the germline V gene (reference sequence). The CDR3 nucleotides read TGTGCCAGCAGCTATGGACAGGGACTATGGGAGCAGTACTTC. It is translated as CASSYGQGLWEQYF.

The rearrangement joins TRBV19 to TRBJ1-3; D call uncertain. V was trimmed by 9 bases and J by 0 bases, leaving 12 bases between them. Germline V CDR1 and CDR2: LNHDA, SQIVND (reference sequence). The CDR3 loop spans 14 amino acids. CDR3 residues: CASDRGTSGNTIYF. DNA for the CDR3: TGTGCCAGCGACCGGGGAACCTCTGGAAACACCATATATTTT.

The chain combines TRBV6-2 or TRBV6-3 with TRBJ1-5, with a weak D call TRBD1 (5 bases). This CDR3 is 13 amino acids long. CDR1 is MNHEY and CDR2 is SVGEGT in the germline V gene. Trimming removed 6 bases from V and 4 bases from J, with 10 bases in between. CDR3 in DNA: TGTGCCAGCAGCGGGGCCCAAAATCAGCCCCAGCATTTT. This gives the protein CASSGAQNQPQHF.

V usage is TRBV18 and J usage is TRBJ2-2; D might be TRBD1 (5 bases). This CDR3 is built from 14 residues. V lost 3 bases, J lost 5 bases, and 10 bases lay in between. Germline assignment: CDR1 KGHSH and CDR2 LQKENI. The CDR3, as DNA: TGTGCCAGCTCACCGACCAGGGTTACCGGGGAGCTGTTTTTT. Protein product: CASSPTRVTGELFF.

This rearrangement joins TRBV5-1 to TRBJ2-5, with TRBD1 as a possible D gene (6 bases). CDR1 is SGHRS and CDR2 is YFSETQ in the germline V gene. V gave up 7 bases and J gave up 3 bases, with 13 bases separating them. The CDR3 is 13 amino acids. CDR3 protein: CASLQGQEETQYF. In DNA form, the CDR3 reads TGCGCCAGCCTCCAGGGGCAAGAAGAGACCCAGTACTTC.

The rearrangement links TRBV5-4 to TRBJ2-7; possibly TRBD1 or TRBD2 for D (6 bases each). The germline V and J ends were trimmed by 9 bases and 6 bases, with 16 bases remaining between them. Germline V gene lookup returns CDR1 SGHNT and CDR2 YYREEE (reference sequence). The CDR3 has 12 amino acids. In nucleotides, the CDR3 is TGTGCCACAGGTGGGGGGCTGGGCGAGCAGTACTTC. Translated, it gives CATGGGLGEQYF.

This chain links TRBV11-2 with TRBJ1-1; D uncertain. Between the trimmed V and J ends, which lost 7 bases and 8 bases, there was a span of 17 bases. CDR3 size: 13 residues. Germline V CDR1 and CDR2: SGHAT, FQNNGV. This CDR3 is CASTPTRVGEAFF. The CDR3 nucleotides read TGTGCCAGCACCCCAACAAGGGTCGGAGAAGCTTTCTTT.